Below are 11 T cell receptor beta chains sequenced from a single sample in a study of T cell therapy after organ transplantation. Their specific antigens are unknown. Sequenced by immunoSEQ multiplex PCR; TCRdb stores in-frame clones only, minus some. The sample lists around 50,000 clones; about 94% were seen once. Sample: CD8+ T cells from blood, taken before autologous CMV-specific T cell therapy. Every receptor here comes from a human patient who had received a solid organ transplant and had CMV disease.

By its share, this clone is medium-sized. The chain links TRBV29-1 to TRBJ2-7; 9 bases are shared with TRBD1. CDR1 SQVTM and CDR2 ANQGSEA come from the germline V gene. V shed 2 bases and J 4 bases; nucleotides not matched to a gene: 3. CDR3 length: 13 residues. The CDR3 DNA follows: TGCAGCGTTGAAACAGGGGGCGGATACGAGCAGTACTTC. This sequence encodes CSVETGGGYEQYF.

The genes are TRBV13 and TRBJ1-1; the D is unclear. Germline CDR1 reads PRHDT; CDR2 reads FYEKMQ (reference sequence). Trimming pared 0 bases from V and 1 base from J, leaving 9 bases between. The CDR3 runs 15 residues. This chain's CDR3 is CASSLGALGNTEAFF. CDR3 DNA sequence: TGTGCCAGCAGCTTAGGCGCTCTCGGGAACACTGAAGCTTTCTTT.

There are a few counts of this clone. This chain uses TRBV6-4 with TRBJ2-2, with D unclear. Germline V lookup: CDR1 MRHNA, CDR2 SNTAGT. The CDR3 has 13 residues. The V gene lost 3 bases and the J gene lost 2 bases, with 4 bases spanning the gap. The CDR3: CASSESNTGELFF. CDR3 bases: TGTGCCAGCAGTGAGAGTAACACCGGGGAGCTGTTTTTT.

The chain uses TRBV5-6 and TRBJ1-3; D gene unclear. The CDR3 runs to 13 residues. Germline-derived CDR1 and CDR2 are SGHDT and YYEEEE. Between the trimmed V and J ends, which lost 0 bases and 4 bases, there was a span of 5 bases. CDR3 nucleotides: TGTGCCAGCAGCTTGGAGGCGGGAAACACCATATATTTT. This codes for CASSLEAGNTIYF. The variable domain in full, with the rest retrieved from reference TRBV5-6 and TRBJ1-3, is DAGVTQSPTHLIKTRGQQVTLRCSPKSGHDTVSWYQQALGQGPQFIFQYYEEEERQRGNFPDRFSGHQFPNYSSELNVNALLLGDSALYLCASSLEAGNTIYFGEGSWLTVV.

The J gene is TRBJ2-7, the V gene TRBV6-5; D perhaps matches TRBD2 (5 bases). CDR3 length: 14 amino acids. Germline V CDR1 and CDR2: MNHEY, SVGAGI. With 6 bases removed from V and 3 bases from J, the gap between germline ends came to 15 bases. This CDR3 reads CASSPGGSHYEQYF. In DNA, the CDR3 is TGTGCCAGCAGCCCCGGAGGTTCCCACTACGAGCAGTACTTC.

This chain connects TRBV12-5 to TRBJ2-1; tentatively, D is TRBD2 (6 bases). The CDR3 contains 14 residues. Trimming pared 2 bases from V and 8 bases from J, leaving 13 bases between. The V gene's germline CDR1 is LGHNT and CDR2 FRNRAP. CDR3 DNA sequence: TGTGCTAGTGGTTTGTCGGGGCGGGGCCATGAGCAGTTCTTC. It is translated as CASGLSGRGHEQFF.

This chain links TRBV30 with TRBJ2-2, with 14 bases lining up with TRBD2. After removal of 0 bases from V and 8 bases from J, the junction contained 5 bases not matched to a gene. Germline CDR1 and CDR2: GTSNPN and SVGIG (reference sequence). This CDR3 has 16 residues. CDR3 amino acids: CAWSVGLAGDPGELFF. CDR3 sequence (DNA): TGTGCCTGGAGTGTGGGACTAGCGGGAGACCCAGGGGAGCTGTTTTTT.

Written as DNA, the CDR3 is TGTGCCAGCAGCCAGCCAATGGGCAGGGCCCCCTACAATGAGCAGTTCTTC. It specifies CASSQPMGRAPYNEQFF. This sequence joins TRBV5-6 and TRBJ2-1; D is possibly TRBD1 (5 bases). This CDR3 spans 17 amino acids. Germline assignment: CDR1 SGHDT and CDR2 YYEEEE. The germline V and J ends were trimmed by 4 bases and 2 bases, with 19 bases remaining between them.

A word on this clone: Other DNA sequences of this sample code for an identical CDR3. The chain carries TRBV6-5 and TRBJ2-1, with a possible D match to TRBD2 (5 bases). Trimming cost V 0 bases and J 7 bases, with 7 bases left between them. The V gene's germline CDR1 is MNHEY and CDR2 SVGAGI. This CDR3 comprises 13 residues. The CDR3 nucleotides read TGTGCCAGCAGTTACTCCCGAGGGAATGAGCAGTTCTTC. This encodes CASSYSRGNEQFF.

The chain has TRBV11-2 and TRBJ1-5; a weak D match, TRBD1 (5 bases). The CDR3 spans 15 residues. Germline V gene sequence: CDR1 SGHAT, CDR2 FQNNGV. Trimming shortened V by 5 bases and J by 0 bases, and 11 bases separated the two germline ends. The CDR3 DNA sequence: TGTGCCAGCAGCGCTTGGGGGGATAGCAATCAGCCCCAGCATTTT. This codes for CASSAWGDSNQPQHF.

This clone was counted only a few times. The chain couples TRBV6-4 to TRBJ2-3, with 8 bases fitting TRBD1. This CDR3 is 14 amino acids long. CDR1 MRHNA and CDR2 SNTAGT come from the germline V gene. The ends lost 5 bases at V and 4 bases at J; junction bases unmatched: 5. The CDR3 spells CASSQDREADTQYF. The CDR3, as DNA: TGTGCCAGCAGTCAGGACAGGGAGGCAGATACGCAGTATTTT.